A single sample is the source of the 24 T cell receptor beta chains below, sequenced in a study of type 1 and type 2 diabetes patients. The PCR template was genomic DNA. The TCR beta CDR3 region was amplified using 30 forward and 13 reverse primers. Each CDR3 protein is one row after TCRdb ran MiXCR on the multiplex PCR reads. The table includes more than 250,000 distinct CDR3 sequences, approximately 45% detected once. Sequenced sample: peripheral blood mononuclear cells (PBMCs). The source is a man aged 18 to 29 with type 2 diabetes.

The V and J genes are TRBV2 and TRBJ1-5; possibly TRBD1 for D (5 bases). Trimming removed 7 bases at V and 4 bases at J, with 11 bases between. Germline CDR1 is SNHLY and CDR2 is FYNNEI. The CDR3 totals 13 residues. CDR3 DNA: TGTGCCAGCAAGAGACAGTTAAATCAGCCCCAGCATTTT. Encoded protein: CASKRQLNQPQHF.

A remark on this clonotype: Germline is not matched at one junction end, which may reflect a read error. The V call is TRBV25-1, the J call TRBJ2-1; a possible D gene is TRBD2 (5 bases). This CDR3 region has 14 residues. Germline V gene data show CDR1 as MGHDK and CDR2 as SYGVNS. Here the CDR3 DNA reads TGTGCCATCAGTGAGCAGCGGTCCTACAATGAGCAGTTCTTC. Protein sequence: CAISEQRSYNEQFF.

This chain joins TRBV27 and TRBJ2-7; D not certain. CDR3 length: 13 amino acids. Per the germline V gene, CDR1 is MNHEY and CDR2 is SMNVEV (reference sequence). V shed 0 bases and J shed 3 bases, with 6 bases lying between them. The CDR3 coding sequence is TGTGCCAGCAGTTTATCGTCGCTCTACGAGCAGTACTTC. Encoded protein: CASSLSSLYEQYF.

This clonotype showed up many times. CDR3 in DNA: TGTGCCAGCAGCCTCCCCCCGGGACAGGGAAATGAGCAGTACTTC. It specifies CASSLPPGQGNEQYF. The V call is TRBV7-8, the J call TRBJ2-7; TRBD1 matches 9 bases. Trimming at V came to 5 bases and at J to 7 bases, leaving 12 bases not matched to a gene. This CDR3 has 15 residues. From germline, CDR1 is SGHVS and CDR2 FQNEAQ. Full variable domain (missing parts from reference TRBV7-8 and TRBJ2-7): GAGVSQSPRYKVAKRGQDVALRCDPISGHVSLFWYQQALGQGPEFLTYFQNEAQLDKSGLPSDRFFAERPEGSVSTLKIQRTQQEDSAVYLCASSLPPGQGNEQYFGPGTRLTVT.

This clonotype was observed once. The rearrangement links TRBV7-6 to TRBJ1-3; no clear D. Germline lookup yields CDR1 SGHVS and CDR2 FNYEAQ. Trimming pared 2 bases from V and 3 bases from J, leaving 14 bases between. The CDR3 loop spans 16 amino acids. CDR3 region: CASSLNTGLRGNTIYF. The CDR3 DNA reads TGTGCCAGCAGCTTAAATACGGGTCTGCGTGGAAACACCATATATTTT.

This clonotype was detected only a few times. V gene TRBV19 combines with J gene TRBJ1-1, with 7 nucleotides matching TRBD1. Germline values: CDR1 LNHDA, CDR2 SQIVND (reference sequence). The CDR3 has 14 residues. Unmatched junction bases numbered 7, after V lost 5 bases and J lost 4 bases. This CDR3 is CASSFKPGGTEAFF. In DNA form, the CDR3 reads TGTGCCAGTAGTTTCAAGCCAGGGGGCACTGAAGCTTTCTTT.

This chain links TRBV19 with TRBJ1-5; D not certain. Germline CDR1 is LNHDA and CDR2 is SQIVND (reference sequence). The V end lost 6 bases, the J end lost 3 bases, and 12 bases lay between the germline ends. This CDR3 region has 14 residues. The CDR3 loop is CASRERKINQPQHF. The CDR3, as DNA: TGTGCCAGTAGGGAGCGGAAGATCAATCAGCCCCAGCATTTT.

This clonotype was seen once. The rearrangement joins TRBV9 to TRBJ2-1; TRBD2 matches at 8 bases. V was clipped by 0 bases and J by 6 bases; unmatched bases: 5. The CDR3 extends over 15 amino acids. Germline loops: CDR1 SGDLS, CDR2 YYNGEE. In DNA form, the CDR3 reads TGTGCCAGCAGCGTAGCCGGGGGGGCTCTCAATGAGCAGTTCTTC. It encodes CASSVAGGALNEQFF.

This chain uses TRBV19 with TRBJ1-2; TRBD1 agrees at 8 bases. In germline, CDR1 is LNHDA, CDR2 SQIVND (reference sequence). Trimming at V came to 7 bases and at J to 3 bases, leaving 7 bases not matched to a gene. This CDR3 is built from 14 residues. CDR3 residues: CASTLGQGDYGYTF. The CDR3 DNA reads TGTGCCAGTACCCTTGGACAGGGAGACTATGGCTACACCTTC.

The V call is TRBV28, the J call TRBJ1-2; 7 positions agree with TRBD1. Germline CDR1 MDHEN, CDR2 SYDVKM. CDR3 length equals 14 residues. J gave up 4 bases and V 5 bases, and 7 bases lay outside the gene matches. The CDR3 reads CASSLAQGSYGYTF. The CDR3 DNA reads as TGTGCCAGCAGTCTCGCACAGGGGTCCTATGGCTACACCTTC.

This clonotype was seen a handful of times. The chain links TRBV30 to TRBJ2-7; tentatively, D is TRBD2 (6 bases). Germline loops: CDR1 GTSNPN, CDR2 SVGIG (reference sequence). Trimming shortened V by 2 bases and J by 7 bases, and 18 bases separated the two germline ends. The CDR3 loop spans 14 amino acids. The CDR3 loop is CAWSRGREMGEQYF. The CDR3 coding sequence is TGTGCCTGGAGTCGTGGGCGGGAAATGGGGGAGCAGTACTTC.

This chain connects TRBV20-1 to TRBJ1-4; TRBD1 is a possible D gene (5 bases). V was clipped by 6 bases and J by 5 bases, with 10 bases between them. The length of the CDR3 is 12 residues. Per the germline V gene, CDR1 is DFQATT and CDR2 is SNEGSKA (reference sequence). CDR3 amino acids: CSAADRNEKLFF. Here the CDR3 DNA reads TGCAGTGCCGCCGACAGAAATGAAAAACTGTTTTTT.

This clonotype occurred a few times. CDR3 in amino acids: CASSQPHGVSQETQYF. CDR3 sequence (DNA): TGTGCCAGCAGCCAGCCCCACGGGGTTTCCCAAGAGACCCAGTACTTC. The chain has TRBV7-2 and TRBJ2-5; possibly TRBD2 for D (5 bases). V was trimmed by 5 bases and J by 1 base, leaving 17 bases between them. Looked up from germline, CDR1 is SGHTA and CDR2 is FQGNSA. The CDR3 totals 16 residues.

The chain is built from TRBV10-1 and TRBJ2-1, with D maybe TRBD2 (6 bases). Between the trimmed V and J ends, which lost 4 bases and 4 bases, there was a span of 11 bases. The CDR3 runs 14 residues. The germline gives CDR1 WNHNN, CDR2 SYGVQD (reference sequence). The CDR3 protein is CASSVAGLYNEQFF. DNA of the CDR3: TGCGCCAGCAGTGTTGCGGGGCTATACAATGAGCAGTTCTTC.

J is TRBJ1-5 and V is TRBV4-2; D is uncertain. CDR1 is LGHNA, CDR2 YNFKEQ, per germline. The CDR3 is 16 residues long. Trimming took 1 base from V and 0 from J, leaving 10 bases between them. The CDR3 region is CASSQVLGSSNQPQHF. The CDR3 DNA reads TGTGCCAGCAGCCAAGTACTTGGCAGTAGCAATCAGCCCCAGCATTTT.

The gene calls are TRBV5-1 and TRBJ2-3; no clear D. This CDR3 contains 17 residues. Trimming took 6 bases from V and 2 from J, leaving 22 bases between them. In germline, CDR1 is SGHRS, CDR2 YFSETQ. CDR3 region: CASNSYYSNWNTDTQYF. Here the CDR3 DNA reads TGCGCCAGCAACTCCTACTACTCAAACTGGAACACAGATACGCAGTATTTT. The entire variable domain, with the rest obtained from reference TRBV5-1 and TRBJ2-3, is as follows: KAGVTQTPRYLIKTRGQQVTLSCSPISGHRSVSWYQQTPGQGLQFLFEYFSETQRNKGNFPGRFSGRQFSNSRSEMNVSTLELGDSALYLCASNSYYSNWNTDTQYFGPGTRLTVL.

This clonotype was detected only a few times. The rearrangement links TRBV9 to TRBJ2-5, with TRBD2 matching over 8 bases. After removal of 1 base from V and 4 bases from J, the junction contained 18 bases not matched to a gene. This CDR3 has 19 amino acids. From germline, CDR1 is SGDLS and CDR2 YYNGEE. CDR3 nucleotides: TGTGCCAGCAGCGTATTTAGACGCGGTTCGCGGGGGGTGGGAGAGACCCAGTACTTC. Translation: CASSVFRRGSRGVGETQYF.

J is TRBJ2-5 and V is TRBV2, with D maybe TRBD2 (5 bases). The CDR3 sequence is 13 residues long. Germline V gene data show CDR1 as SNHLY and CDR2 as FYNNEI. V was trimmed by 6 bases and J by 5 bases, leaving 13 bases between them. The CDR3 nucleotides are TGTGCCAGCAGCTTATCCGGGGTTGAGACCCAGTACTTC. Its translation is CASSLSGVETQYF.

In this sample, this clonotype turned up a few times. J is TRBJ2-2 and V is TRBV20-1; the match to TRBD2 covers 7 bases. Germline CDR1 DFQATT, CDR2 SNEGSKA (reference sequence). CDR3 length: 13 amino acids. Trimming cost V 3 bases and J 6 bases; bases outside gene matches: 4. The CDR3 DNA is TGCAGTGCTAGCCCTGGGGGGGCCGGGGAGCTGTTTTTT. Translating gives CSASPGGAGELFF.

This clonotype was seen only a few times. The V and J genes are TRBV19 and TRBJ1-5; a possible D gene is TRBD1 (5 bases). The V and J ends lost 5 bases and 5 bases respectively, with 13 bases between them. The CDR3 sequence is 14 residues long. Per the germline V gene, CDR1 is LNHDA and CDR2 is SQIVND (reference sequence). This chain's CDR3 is CASSPQGRDQPQHF. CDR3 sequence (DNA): TGTGCCAGTAGTCCCCAGGGACGGGATCAGCCCCAGCATTTT.

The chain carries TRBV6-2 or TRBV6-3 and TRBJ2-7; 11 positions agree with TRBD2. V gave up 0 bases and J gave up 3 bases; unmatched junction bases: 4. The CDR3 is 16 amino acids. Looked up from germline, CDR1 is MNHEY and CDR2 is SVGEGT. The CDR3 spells CASSYSGLAEDYEQYF. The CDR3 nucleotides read TGTGCCAGCAGTTACTCGGGACTAGCGGAAGACTACGAGCAGTACTTC.

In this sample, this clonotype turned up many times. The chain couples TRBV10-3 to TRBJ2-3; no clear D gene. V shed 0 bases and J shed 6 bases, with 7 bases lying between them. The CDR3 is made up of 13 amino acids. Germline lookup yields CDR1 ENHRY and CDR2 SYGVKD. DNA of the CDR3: TGTGCCATCAGTGAGTCGAGGAGCGATACGCAGTATTTT. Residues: CAISESRSDTQYF.

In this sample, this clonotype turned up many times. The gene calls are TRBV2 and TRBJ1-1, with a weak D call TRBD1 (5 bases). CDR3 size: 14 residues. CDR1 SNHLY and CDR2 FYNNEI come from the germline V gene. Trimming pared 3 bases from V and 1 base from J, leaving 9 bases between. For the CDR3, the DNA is TGTGCCAGCAGTGACTCAGGACAGAACACTGAAGCTTTCTTT. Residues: CASSDSGQNTEAFF.

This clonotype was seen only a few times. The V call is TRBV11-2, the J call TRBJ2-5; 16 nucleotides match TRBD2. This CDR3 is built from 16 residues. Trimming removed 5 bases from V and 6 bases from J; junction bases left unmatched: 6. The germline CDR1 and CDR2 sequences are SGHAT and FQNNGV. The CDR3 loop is CASSPPGLAGGKTQYF. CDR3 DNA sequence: TGTGCCAGCAGCCCCCCGGGACTAGCGGGAGGGAAGACCCAGTACTTC.